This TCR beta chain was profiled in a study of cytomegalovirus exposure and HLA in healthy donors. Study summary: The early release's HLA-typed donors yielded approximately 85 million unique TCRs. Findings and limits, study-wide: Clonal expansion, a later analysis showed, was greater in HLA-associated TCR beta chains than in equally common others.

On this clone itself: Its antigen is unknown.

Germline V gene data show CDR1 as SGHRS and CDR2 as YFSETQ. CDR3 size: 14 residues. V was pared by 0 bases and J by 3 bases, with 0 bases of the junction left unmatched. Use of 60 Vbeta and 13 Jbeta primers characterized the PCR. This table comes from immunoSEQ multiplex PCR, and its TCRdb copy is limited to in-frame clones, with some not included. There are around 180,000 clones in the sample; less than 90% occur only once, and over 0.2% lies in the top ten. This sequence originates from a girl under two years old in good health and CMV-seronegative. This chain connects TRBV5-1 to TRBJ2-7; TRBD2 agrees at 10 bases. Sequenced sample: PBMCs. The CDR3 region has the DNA TGCGCCAGCAGCTTGGAGCGGGAGGGCTACGAGCAGTACTTC. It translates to CASSLEREGYEQYF.